The 30 T cell receptor beta chains below all came from one sample that was sequenced in a study of T cells in Graves' hyperthyroidism and ophthalmopathy. TCR beta CDR3 sequences were amplified from RNA transcripts. The primer set for the first-round RT-PCR of the TCR CDR3 was HTBI. One entry per CDR3 protein, called by TCRdb with MiXCR from the multiplex PCR reads. Of hundreds of thousands of distinct CDR3 sequences in the sample, about 15% are singletons; the top ten hold 3.5% to 4.5%. The material sequenced was blood. The receptors shown here come from a woman in her thirties or forties with Graves' ophthalmopathy.

This clonotype was found many times. This chain joins TRBV5-1 and TRBJ2-7, with no clear D. Germline loops: CDR1 SGHRS, CDR2 YFSETQ. This CDR3 contains 16 residues. V dropped 1 base and J dropped 0 bases, with 14 bases sitting between them. The CDR3 DNA follows: TGCGCCAGCAGCTTGAATAGTCTCCGGAGCTCCTACGAGCAGTACTTC. This codes for CASSLNSLRSSYEQYF.

This clonotype was seen at least ten times. The chain joins TRBV10-3 to TRBJ1-1; TRBD1 is a possible D gene (6 bases). This CDR3 is built from 13 residues. Germline CDR1 reads ENHRY; CDR2 reads SYGVKD. The germline V and J ends were trimmed by 6 bases and 6 bases, with 14 bases remaining between them. The CDR3 sequence: CAIREDSRAEAFF. CDR3 nucleotide sequence: TGTGCCATCAGAGAGGACAGTCGGGCTGAAGCTTTCTTT.

There are many counts of this clonotype. The rearrangement joins TRBV6-1 to TRBJ2-2, with 12 bases lining up with TRBD1. The CDR3 covers 18 residues. Germline V gene lookup returns CDR1 MNHNS and CDR2 SASEGT. With V trimmed by 4 bases and J by 2 bases, 8 bases remained unmatched. The DNA for the CDR3 is TGTGCCAGCAGTGTATCCCTAGGGACAGGGGGCAACACCGGGGAGCTGTTTTTT. Translation: CASSVSLGTGGNTGELFF.

Many counts were recorded for this clonotype. This chain joins TRBV28 and TRBJ2-5, with 8 bases that match TRBD2. V trimming: 4 bases; J trimming: 5 bases; junction bases outside the gene matches: 12. The germline CDR1 and CDR2 sequences are MDHEN and SYDVKM. CDR3 size: 16 residues. The CDR3 coding sequence is TGTGCCAGCAGTTCTCAAGCGGGAGTTGGGCCGGAGACCCAGTACTTC. Translation gives CASSSQAGVGPETQYF.

This clonotype was seen many times. V and J are TRBV3-1 and TRBJ2-7; D is unresolved. The germline V and J ends were trimmed by 5 bases and 3 bases, with 14 bases remaining between them. Germline V gene sequence: CDR1 LGHDT, CDR2 YNNKEL (reference sequence). The length of the CDR3 is 14 residues. CDR3: CASSTLDGDYEQYF. The CDR3 DNA follows: TGTGCCAGCAGCACCCTTGACGGAGACTACGAGCAGTACTTC.

This clonotype has more than one count but fewer than ten. This rearrangement joins TRBV6-1 to TRBJ2-2; 7 nucleotides agree with TRBD2. Germline values: CDR1 MNHNS, CDR2 SASEGT. The CDR3 is 15 residues long. V shed 2 bases and J 7 bases; nucleotides not matched to a gene: 7. CDR3 loop: CASSESVREVGELFF. For the CDR3, the DNA is TGTGCCAGCAGTGAATCGGTACGGGAGGTCGGGGAGCTGTTTTTT.

There are many counts of this clonotype. This sequence joins TRBV6-1 and TRBJ2-7, with TRBD2 identical over 11 bases. Germline assignment: CDR1 MNHNS and CDR2 SASEGT. This CDR3 spans 15 amino acids. V trimming: 5 bases; J trimming: 1 base; junction bases outside the gene matches: 4. CDR3 loop: CASSRLAGPSYEQYF. The CDR3 DNA sequence: TGTGCCAGCAGTCGACTAGCGGGGCCGTCCTACGAGCAGTACTTC.

This clonotype was observed a handful of times. J is TRBJ1-5 and V is TRBV19; unclear D gene. The CDR3 runs 15 residues. Germline CDR1 LNHDA, CDR2 SQIVND (reference sequence). V lost 3 bases, J lost 0 bases, and 9 bases lay in between. The CDR3 region is CASSMAFDSNQPQHF. CDR3 DNA sequence: TGTGCCAGTAGTATGGCGTTTGATAGCAATCAGCCCCAGCATTTT.

The chain is built from TRBV6-1 and TRBJ1-5, with TRBD1 identical over 11 bases. The V gene end was trimmed by 5 bases and the J gene end by 2 bases; junction bases not matched to a gene: 8. Germline V gives CDR1 MNHNS, CDR2 SASEGT. CDR3 size: 17 residues. CDR3 in amino acids: CASSIGQGASGNQPQHF. CDR3 nucleotides: TGTGCCAGCAGTATCGGACAGGGGGCGAGTGGCAATCAGCCCCAGCATTTT.

This clonotype was seen at least ten times. The rearrangement uses TRBV20-1 and TRBJ2-3; 11 bases line up with TRBD2. V lost 6 bases to trimming and J lost 3 bases; unmatched junction nucleotides: 8. The V gene's germline CDR1 is DFQATT and CDR2 SNEGSKA (reference sequence). The CDR3 runs to 15 residues. The DNA of the CDR3 is TGCAGTGCGAGCCCGACTAGCGGGACGACAGATACGCAGTATTTT. It is translated as CSASPTSGTTDTQYF.

This sequence joins TRBV11-3 and TRBJ2-5, with D unclear. The CDR3 sequence is 14 residues long. V was pared by 1 base and J by 1 base, with 7 bases between. Germline CDR1 is SGHNT and CDR2 is YENEEA. CDR3 protein: CASSLVAIQETQYF. CDR3 in DNA: TGTGCCAGCAGCTTAGTTGCTATCCAAGAGACCCAGTACTTC.

This clonotype appeared a few times. J is TRBJ2-2 and V is TRBV20-1; 7 bases match TRBD2. Germline lookup yields CDR1 DFQATT and CDR2 SNEGSKA (reference sequence). This CDR3 is 16 amino acids long. Germline trimming cut 0 bases from V and 1 base from J; bases unmatched to any gene: 5. Here the CDR3 reads CSARDWKRENTGELFF. CDR3 DNA sequence: TGCAGTGCTAGAGATTGGAAGCGGGAGAACACCGGGGAGCTGTTTTTT.

V gene TRBV28 combines with J gene TRBJ1-3; D perhaps matches TRBD1 (5 bases). There are 14 residues in the CDR3. The V gene's germline CDR1 is MDHEN and CDR2 SYDVKM. V gave up 8 bases and J gave up 2 bases, with 13 bases separating them. The CDR3 sequence is CASGGQTPGNTIYF. The CDR3 nucleotides are TGTGCCAGCGGAGGACAAACTCCTGGAAACACCATATATTTT.

This clonotype was detected many times. The rearrangement links TRBV27 to TRBJ2-7, with 7 bases aligning to TRBD1. The CDR3 runs to 13 residues. V lost 9 bases and J lost 6; bases outside the gene matches: 11. The germline gives CDR1 MNHEY, CDR2 SMNVEV (reference sequence). Here the CDR3 reads CASRPGQRPEQYF. The DNA for the CDR3 is TGTGCCAGTCGTCCGGGACAGAGACCCGAGCAGTACTTC.

This clonotype came up a few times. The genes are TRBV9 and TRBJ1-1; D ambiguous. The CDR3 sequence is 14 residues long. From germline, CDR1 is SGDLS and CDR2 YYNGEE. V lost 3 bases and J 6 bases, leaving 15 bases between the germline ends. CDR3 loop: CASSGSSAQAEAFF. Written as DNA, the CDR3 is TGTGCCAGCAGCGGGAGCTCGGCCCAGGCTGAAGCTTTCTTT.

This clonotype was seen a few times. DNA for the CDR3: TGTGCCAGCACCATAGCCGGGACTAGCGGAAGAGATACGCAGTATTTT. Translation gives CASTIAGTSGRDTQYF. The chain links TRBV6-2 or TRBV6-3 to TRBJ2-3, with 11 bases matching TRBD2. J gave up 5 bases and V 7 bases, and 11 bases lay outside the gene matches. Germline V gene sequence: CDR1 MNHEY, CDR2 SVGEGT. The CDR3 spans 16 residues.

The sample holds many counts of this clonotype. The chain joins TRBV11-1 to TRBJ2-2; D is possibly TRBD1 or TRBD2 (5 bases each). The V end lost 5 bases, the J end lost 6 bases, and 19 bases lay between the germline ends. CDR3 size: 16 residues. Per germline, CDR1 SGHAT and CDR2 FQDESV (reference sequence). The chain's CDR3 is CASSVGTLVGSGELFF. The CDR3 DNA follows: TGTGCCAGCAGCGTAGGGACGCTGGTCGGGTCCGGGGAGCTGTTTTTT.

The chain links TRBV24-1 to TRBJ2-2, with a weak D call TRBD2 (6 bases). From germline, CDR1 is KGHDR and CDR2 SFDVKD. CDR3 size: 15 residues. V lost 0 bases to trimming and J lost 6 bases, with 10 bases between them. This chain's CDR3 is CATSDLTGGAGELFF. In DNA, the CDR3 is TGTGCCACCAGTGATTTGACAGGAGGGGCCGGGGAGCTGTTTTTT.

This clonotype was seen a few times. This chain connects TRBV5-1 to TRBJ2-5, with 8 positions matching TRBD1. The CDR3 totals 12 residues. Germline V gene data show CDR1 as SGHRS and CDR2 as YFSETQ. J lost 9 bases, V lost 4 bases, and 5 bases had no gene match. CDR3 sequence: CASSDKTGAQYF. In nucleotides, the CDR3 is TGCGCCAGCAGCGACAAGACAGGGGCCCAGTACTTC.

The chain recombines TRBV28 with TRBJ2-7, with a possible D match to TRBD2 (5 bases). Trimming took 7 bases from V and 4 from J, leaving 14 bases between them. The CDR3 consists of 13 residues. From germline, CDR1 is MDHEN and CDR2 SYDVKM. CDR3 coding DNA: TGTGCCAGCACTCCAGCGGTAGGGTACGAGCAGTACTTC. Protein product: CASTPAVGYEQYF.

This clonotype was recorded many times. The V call is TRBV12-3 or TRBV12-4, the J call TRBJ1-5; D is uncertain. CDR3 length: 13 residues. The germline V and J ends were trimmed by 1 base and 6 bases, with 7 bases remaining between them. The DNA of the CDR3 is TGTGCCAGCAGTTTAGTAGTTGGTCAGCCCCAGCATTTT. This codes for CASSLVVGQPQHF.

This rearrangement joins TRBV6-1 to TRBJ1-2; 8 bases map to TRBD1. Germline V gene sequence: CDR1 MNHNS, CDR2 SASEGT. The CDR3 is made up of 15 amino acids. The trim removed 4 bases at V and 8 bases at J, leaving 12 bases unmatched. The CDR3 reads CASSGGQGGVRGYTF. The DNA of the CDR3 is TGTGCCAGCAGTGGTGGACAGGGAGGAGTGAGAGGCTACACCTTC.

This clonotype came up many times. V is TRBV6-5 and J is TRBJ2-7; D call uncertain. This CDR3 is built from 15 residues. The V end was cut by 5 bases, the J end by 0 bases, with 14 bases between. Germline V lookup: CDR1 MNHEY, CDR2 SVGAGI. CDR3 sequence reads: CASSTTAESSYEQYF. Here the CDR3 DNA reads TGTGCCAGCAGTACCACAGCTGAAAGCTCCTACGAGCAGTACTTC.

This clonotype was seen repeatedly, ten times or more. The rearrangement joins TRBV6-4 to TRBJ1-2; unclear D gene. Germline V lookup: CDR1 MRHNA, CDR2 SNTAGT. Trimming took 7 bases from V and 0 from J, leaving 21 bases between them. The length of the CDR3 is 17 residues. The chain's CDR3 is CASTPKSEIRTNYGYTF. The CDR3 region has the DNA TGTGCCAGCACGCCTAAGTCGGAGATAAGGACTAACTATGGCTACACCTTC.

This clonotype was detected many times. The rearrangement links TRBV19 to TRBJ2-7; 10 nucleotides agree with TRBD2. J was trimmed by 0 bases and V by 9 bases; bases with no gene match: 5. The CDR3 spans 14 residues. The germline V gene encodes CDR1 LNHDA and CDR2 SQIVND (reference sequence). The CDR3 sequence: CASTSSGSSYEQYF. As DNA, the CDR3 is TGTGCCAGCACGTCTAGCGGGAGCTCCTACGAGCAGTACTTC.

This clonotype appeared once. Its ends do not fully match the called genes, so a read error is possible. V and J are TRBV12-3 or TRBV12-4 and TRBJ1-2, with D possibly TRBD1 on 5 matching bases. The CDR3 is made up of 14 amino acids. CDR3 amino acids: CASSLGTNNYDYTF. The DNA for the CDR3 is TGTGCCAGCAGTTTAGGGACAAATAACTATGACTACACCTTC.

This clonotype was seen repeatedly, ten times or more. The V gene is TRBV29-1, the J gene TRBJ1-1; D perhaps matches TRBD1 (5 bases). V lost 5 bases to trimming and J lost 2 bases, with 9 bases between them. The CDR3 runs 12 residues. Germline V lookup: CDR1 SQVTM, CDR2 ANQGSEA. CDR3 region: CSVSTVNTEAFF. The CDR3 DNA reads as TGCAGCGTTTCGACAGTCAACACTGAAGCTTTCTTT.

Many counts were recorded for this clonotype. The chain combines TRBV28 with TRBJ2-7; D might be TRBD2 (6 bases). The CDR3 runs 15 residues. V dropped 5 bases and J dropped 0 bases, with 14 bases sitting between them. CDR1 is MDHEN, CDR2 SYDVKM, per germline. The CDR3 DNA reads as TGTGCCAGCAGTGTTCCGCAGCGGGCCTCCTACGAGCAGTACTTC. Its translation: CASSVPQRASYEQYF.

At least ten counts were recorded for this clonotype. This CDR3 is CASSRGLAAQETQYF. In DNA form, the CDR3 reads TGTGCCAGCAGTCGGGGACTAGCCGCTCAAGAGACCCAGTACTTC. The chain combines TRBV12-3 or TRBV12-4 with TRBJ2-5, with 9 bases lining up with TRBD2. Trimming cost V 5 bases and J 2 bases; bases outside gene matches: 6. The CDR3 covers 15 residues.

The table lists this clonotype with a few counts. This chain uses TRBV6-1 with TRBJ2-7, with 7 bases identical to TRBD1. This CDR3 is built from 15 residues. J lost 0 bases, V lost 9 bases, and 11 bases had no gene match. Germline V gives CDR1 MNHNS, CDR2 SASEGT. CDR3 loop: CASANGRDSSYEQYF. CDR3 DNA sequence: TGTGCCAGTGCAAATGGCCGGGACAGCTCCTACGAGCAGTACTTC.